This TCR beta chain was profiled in a study of blood T cell repertoires in COVID-19. At the level of the study: PBMCs, B-cell-depleted T cells, or T cells were the source of the cDNA or gDNA that made up the material.

This table comes from immunoSEQ multiplex PCR, and its TCRdb copy is limited to in-frame clones, with some not included. Among some 25,000 clones listed, almost 90% were seen once. The length of the CDR3 is 12 residues. Between the trimmed V and J ends, which lost 2 bases and 4 bases, there was a span of 5 bases. The germline V gene has CDR1 SGHTA and CDR2 FQGNSA. The rearrangement uses TRBV7-2 and TRBJ1-2; D gene uncertain. The sequenced material came from peripheral blood. This receptor was taken from a man between 65 and 85 years old with acute or convalescent COVID-19. CDR3 amino acids: CASSLYRYGYTF. CDR3 coding DNA: TGTGCCAGCAGCTTATATCGCTATGGCTACACCTTC.